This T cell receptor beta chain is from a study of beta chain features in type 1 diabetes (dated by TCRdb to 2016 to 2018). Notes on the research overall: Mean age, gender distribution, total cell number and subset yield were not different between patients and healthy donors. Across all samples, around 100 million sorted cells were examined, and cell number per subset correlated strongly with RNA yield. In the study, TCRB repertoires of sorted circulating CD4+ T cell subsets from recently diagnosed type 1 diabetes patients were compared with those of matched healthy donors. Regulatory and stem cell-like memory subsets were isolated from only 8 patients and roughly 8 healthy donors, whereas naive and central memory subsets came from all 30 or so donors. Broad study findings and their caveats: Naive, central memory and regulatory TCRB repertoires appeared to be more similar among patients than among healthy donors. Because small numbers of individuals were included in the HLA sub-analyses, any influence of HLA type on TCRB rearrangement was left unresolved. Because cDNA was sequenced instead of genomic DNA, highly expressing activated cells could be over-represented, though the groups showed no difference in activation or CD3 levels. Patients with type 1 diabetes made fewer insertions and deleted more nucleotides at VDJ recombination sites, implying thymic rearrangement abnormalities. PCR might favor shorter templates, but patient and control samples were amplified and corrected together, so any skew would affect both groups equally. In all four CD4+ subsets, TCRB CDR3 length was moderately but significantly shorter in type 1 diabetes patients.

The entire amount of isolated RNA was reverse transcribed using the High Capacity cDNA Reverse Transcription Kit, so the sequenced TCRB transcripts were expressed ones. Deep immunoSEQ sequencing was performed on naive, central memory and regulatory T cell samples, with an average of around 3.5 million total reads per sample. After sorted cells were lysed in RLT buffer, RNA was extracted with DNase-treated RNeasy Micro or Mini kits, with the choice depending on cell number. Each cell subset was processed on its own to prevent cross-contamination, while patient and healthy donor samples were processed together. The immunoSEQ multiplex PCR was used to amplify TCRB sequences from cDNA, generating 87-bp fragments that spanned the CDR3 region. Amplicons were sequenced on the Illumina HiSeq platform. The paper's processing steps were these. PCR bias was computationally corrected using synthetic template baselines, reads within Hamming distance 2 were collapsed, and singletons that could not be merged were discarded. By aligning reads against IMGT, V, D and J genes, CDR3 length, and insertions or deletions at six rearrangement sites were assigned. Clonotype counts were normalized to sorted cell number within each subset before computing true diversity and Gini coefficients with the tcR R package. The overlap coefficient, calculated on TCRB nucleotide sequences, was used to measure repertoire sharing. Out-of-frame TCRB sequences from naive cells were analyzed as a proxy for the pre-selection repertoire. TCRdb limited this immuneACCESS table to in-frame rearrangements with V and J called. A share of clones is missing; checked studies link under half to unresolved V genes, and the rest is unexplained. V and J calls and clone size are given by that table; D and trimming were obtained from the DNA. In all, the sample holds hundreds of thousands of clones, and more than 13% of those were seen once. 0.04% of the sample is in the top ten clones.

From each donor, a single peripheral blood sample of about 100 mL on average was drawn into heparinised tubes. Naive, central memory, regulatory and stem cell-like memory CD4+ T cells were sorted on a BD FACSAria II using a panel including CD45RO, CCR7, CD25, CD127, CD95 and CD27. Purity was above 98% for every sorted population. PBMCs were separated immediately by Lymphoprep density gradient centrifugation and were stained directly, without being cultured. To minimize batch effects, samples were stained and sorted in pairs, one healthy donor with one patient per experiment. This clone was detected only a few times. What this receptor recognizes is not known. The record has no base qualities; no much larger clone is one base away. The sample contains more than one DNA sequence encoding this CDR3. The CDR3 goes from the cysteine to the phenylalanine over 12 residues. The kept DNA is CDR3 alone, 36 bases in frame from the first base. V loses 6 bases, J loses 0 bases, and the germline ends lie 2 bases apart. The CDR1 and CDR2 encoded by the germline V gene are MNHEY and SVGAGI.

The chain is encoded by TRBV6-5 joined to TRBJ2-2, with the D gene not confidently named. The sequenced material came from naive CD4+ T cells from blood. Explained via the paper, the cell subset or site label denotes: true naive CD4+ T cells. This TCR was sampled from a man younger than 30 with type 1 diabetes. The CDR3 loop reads CASSSNTGELFF. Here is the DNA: TGTGCCAGCAGCTCGAACACCGGGGAGCTGTTTTTT.